This TCR beta chain was observed in a study of T cells in narcolepsy. Germline V gives CDR1 SGHVS, CDR2 FNYEAQ. The CDR3 is 14 residues long. Trimming removed 5 bases from V and 6 bases from J, with 14 bases in between. Generated by immunoSEQ multiplex PCR, the TCRdb table keeps only in-frame clones and is missing some. The table records over 25,000 clones, roughly 90% of them present only once. The clonotype was recovered from a human donor with narcolepsy. The specimen sequenced was CD45RA- memory CD4+ T cells from PBMCs. V is TRBV7-6 and J is TRBJ1-5; weak D call: TRBD1 (5 bases). The CDR3, as DNA: TGTGCCAGCAGCCCGTCAGGGTTGGGTCAGCCCCAGCATTTT. Its protein is CASSPSGLGQPQHF.